These 30 T cell receptor beta chains share one sample of origin, sequenced in a study of T cells in Graves' hyperthyroidism and ophthalmopathy (dated by TCRdb to between 2018 and 2020). Library preparation employed multiplex PCR. Sequencing instrument: Illumina HiSeq 2000. Amplification of TCR beta CDR3 regions was carried out from RNA transcripts. A first-round RT-PCR of the TCR CDR3 used the HTBI primer set with the Qiagen OneStep RT-PCR kit. The public reads were run again by TCRdb, first through fastp at Q25 and then through MiXCR, and only productive beta chains were kept. When rows share a CDR3 protein, they turn into one entry using the most common DNA and genes. The sample data list roughly 740,000 distinct CDR3 sequences, and around 17% of these were observed just once. The ten largest make up roughly 8% of the sample. The sequenced material came from blood. The receptors come from a man younger than 30 with Graves' hyperthyroidism.

This clonotype was picked up a small number of times. The V gene is TRBV7-9, the J gene TRBJ2-1, with D maybe TRBD2 (5 bases). V shed 7 bases and J shed 6 bases, with 13 bases lying between them. The CDR3 totals 13 residues. Germline values: CDR1 SEHNR, CDR2 FQNEAQ (reference sequence). The CDR3 coding sequence is TGTGCCAGCATAAGGCGGGTCAGCAATGAGCAGTTCTTC. Translation: CASIRRVSNEQFF.

About this clonotype: The CDR3 carries no conserved terminal phenylalanine or tryptophan, so it likely arises from a read error. The gene calls are TRBV10-3 and TRBJ1-5, with a tentative D call TRBD1 (5 bases). V gave up 3 bases and J gave up 2 bases, with 11 bases separating them. This CDR3 is built from 15 residues. Germline CDR1 ENHRY, CDR2 SYGVKD. CDR3 sequence (DNA): TGTGCCATCAGTGAAGGTCAGGGAGGCAATCAGCCCCAGCATATT. This sequence encodes CAISEGQGGNQPQHI.

This clonotype was recorded a few times. The V call is TRBV14, the J call TRBJ2-1, with a possible D match to TRBD1 (5 bases). V lost 1 base, J lost 7 bases, and 8 bases lay in between. CDR1 and CDR2 from the germline V gene are SGHDN and FVKESK. The CDR3 has 13 amino acids. The DNA for the CDR3 is TGTGCCAGCAGCCAAGCAGGGCGTAATGAGCAGTTCTTC. Amino acid sequence: CASSQAGRNEQFF.

This clonotype was detected a few times. The chain has TRBV12-3 or TRBV12-4 and TRBJ2-1; 11 bases agree with TRBD2. After removal of 5 bases from V and 3 bases from J, the junction contained 6 bases not matched to a gene. The CDR3 sequence is 16 residues long. This chain's CDR3 is CASSVTSGSLYNEQFF. CDR3 nucleotide sequence: TGTGCCAGCAGTGTAACTAGCGGGAGCCTCTACAATGAGCAGTTCTTC.

This clonotype was seen repeatedly, ten times or more. The rearrangement links TRBV3-1 to TRBJ1-1; D might be TRBD1 (6 bases). With 3 bases removed from V and 3 bases from J, the gap between germline ends came to 11 bases. Germline V lookup: CDR1 LGHDT, CDR2 YNNKEL (reference sequence). The length of the CDR3 is 14 residues. CDR3 in amino acids: CASSQSQGHTEAFF. CDR3 bases: TGTGCCAGCAGCCAGTCACAGGGACACACTGAAGCTTTCTTT.

The V gene is TRBV18, the J gene TRBJ1-2; D is unresolved. The V gene lost 2 bases and the J gene lost 5 bases, with 9 bases spanning the gap. Germline loops: CDR1 KGHSH, CDR2 LQKENI. This CDR3 has 13 residues. CDR3 nucleotides: TGTGCCAGCTCACCAAAGGGTAATTATGGCTACACCTTC. This codes for CASSPKGNYGYTF.

V usage is TRBV7-9 and J usage is TRBJ1-1; possible D gene TRBD1, 6 bases. CDR1 is SEHNR, CDR2 FQNEAQ, per germline (reference sequence). This CDR3 contains 16 residues. V shed 3 bases and J shed 1 base, with 15 bases lying between them. In DNA, the CDR3 is TGTGCCAGCAGCTTGGGTCAGGGGCCGACGAACACTGAAGCTTTCTTT. This sequence encodes CASSLGQGPTNTEAFF.

CDR3 DNA sequence: TGTGCCAGCAGTTCCGACAGGGTCAGCGACTATGGCTACACCTTC. Residues: CASSSDRVSDYGYTF. The chain combines TRBV27 with TRBJ1-2, with 7 bases that match TRBD1. The CDR3 loop spans 15 amino acids. CDR1 MNHEY and CDR2 SMNVEV come from the germline V gene (reference sequence). The trim removed 4 bases at V and 3 bases at J, leaving 8 bases unmatched.

This clonotype was detected many times. The chain combines TRBV5-5 with TRBJ2-3; D possibly matches TRBD1 or TRBD2 (7 bases each). With 2 bases removed from V and 1 base from J, the gap between germline ends came to 14 bases. The length of the CDR3 is 16 residues. CDR1 and CDR2 from the germline V gene are SGHKS and YYEKEE (reference sequence). The CDR3 is CASSLGRGRGTDTQYF. In DNA, the CDR3 is TGTGCCAGCAGCTTAGGGAGGGGGCGAGGCACAGATACGCAGTATTTT.

CDR3: CATSTRQGAGKTQYF. The CDR3 coding sequence is TGTGCCACCAGTACTAGACAGGGGGCAGGGAAGACCCAGTACTTC. The chain combines TRBV15 with TRBJ2-5, with TRBD1 matching over 10 bases. The junction had 10 bases not matched to a gene; V was cut back by 6 bases and J by 6 bases. Germline-derived CDR1 and CDR2 are LNHNV and YYDKDF (reference sequence). The CDR3 sequence is 15 residues long. The entire variable domain, with the rest obtained from reference TRBV15 and TRBJ2-5, is as follows: DAMVIQNPRYQVTQFGKPVTLSCSQTLNHNVMYWYQQKSSQAPKLLFHYYDKDFNNEADTPDNFQSRRPNTSFCFLDIRSPGLGDTAMYLCATSTRQGAGKTQYFGPGTRLLVL.

The chain is built from TRBV5-4 and TRBJ2-2; D is perhaps TRBD2 (6 bases). V shed 2 bases and J shed 6 bases, with 17 bases lying between them. This CDR3 contains 16 residues. The germline CDR1 and CDR2 sequences are SGHNT and YYREEE (reference sequence). The CDR3 loop is CASSLPAGRGAGELFF. CDR3 sequence (DNA): TGTGCCAGCAGCTTACCAGCGGGCCGAGGGGCCGGGGAGCTGTTTTTT.

This clonotype was detected many times. J is TRBJ2-7 and V is TRBV20-1; D possibly uses TRBD1 or TRBD2 (5 bases each). The CDR3 is made up of 14 amino acids. Between the trimmed V and J ends, which lost 0 bases and 5 bases, there was a span of 14 bases. Germline V gene data show CDR1 as DFQATT and CDR2 as SNEGSKA (reference sequence). Written as DNA, the CDR3 is TGCAGTGCTAGAGATCCCGGGGCGATGGACGAGCAGTACTTC. Its protein product is CSARDPGAMDEQYF.

This clonotype was counted ten times or more. For the CDR3, the DNA is TGTGCCATCACTGATGGACAGGGGGGCGAGCAGTACTTC. Translated, it gives CAITDGQGGEQYF. V gene TRBV10-3 combines with J gene TRBJ2-7; 10 positions agree with TRBD1. The V segment lost 7 bases and the J segment 6 bases; nucleotides outside the gene matches: 6. The CDR3 loop spans 13 amino acids. Germline loops: CDR1 ENHRY, CDR2 SYGVKD.

The table lists this clonotype with many counts. V usage is TRBV6-1 and J usage is TRBJ2-7; D gene ambiguous. Germline V gene lookup returns CDR1 MNHNS and CDR2 SASEGT. The CDR3 runs 14 residues. V was clipped by 1 base and J by 0 bases, with 7 bases between them. The DNA of the CDR3 is TGTGCCAGCAGTGAAGGCGGCATCTCCTACGAGCAGTACTTC. Protein product: CASSEGGISYEQYF.

This clonotype appeared a few times. This chain uses TRBV4-1 with TRBJ2-1, with 10 bases aligning to TRBD1. The CDR3 runs 16 residues. The junction had 11 bases not matched to a gene; V was cut back by 4 bases and J by 8 bases. Germline assignment: CDR1 MGHRA and CDR2 YSYEKL. The CDR3, as DNA: TGCGCCAGCAGCCGAACGCGGGGGACAGGGGACTATGAGCAGTTCTTC. Residues: CASSRTRGTGDYEQFF.

Only a few counts were recorded for this clonotype. The V and J genes are TRBV6-1 and TRBJ2-2, with 10 positions matching TRBD2. Germline assignment: CDR1 MNHNS and CDR2 SASEGT. Germline trimming cut 5 bases from V and 4 bases from J; bases unmatched to any gene: 4. There are 15 residues in the CDR3. Here the CDR3 reads CASSSSGRGTGELFF. The CDR3 coding sequence is TGTGCCAGCAGTTCTAGCGGGAGAGGCACCGGGGAGCTGTTTTTT.

This clonotype was counted a few times. The V call is TRBV20-1, the J call TRBJ2-5, with 10 bases matching TRBD2. V dropped 0 bases and J dropped 5; count of bases not matched to a gene: 18. Per the germline V gene, CDR1 is DFQATT and CDR2 is SNEGSKA (reference sequence). The CDR3 covers 19 residues. CDR3 region: CSARDVWASGSRGDETQYF. The DNA of the CDR3 is TGCAGTGCTAGAGACGTTTGGGCTAGCGGGAGCCGAGGGGATGAGACCCAGTACTTC.

This clonotype has at least ten counts. This chain links TRBV3-1 with TRBJ2-1, with TRBD2 matching 8 bases. CDR3 size: 16 residues. J lost 9 bases, V lost 1 base, and 11 bases had no gene match. Per the germline V gene, CDR1 is LGHDT and CDR2 is YNNKEL (reference sequence). CDR3 sequence: CASSQAGTRSVFEQFF. CDR3 DNA sequence: TGTGCCAGCAGCCAAGCCGGGACTAGGAGCGTATTTGAGCAGTTCTTC.

The chain employs TRBV30 and TRBJ2-3, with D perhaps matching TRBD1 or TRBD2 (5 bases each). The CDR3 totals 14 residues. Looked up from germline, CDR1 is GTSNPN and CDR2 is SVGIG (reference sequence). Deletions cut 4 bases from V and 0 bases from J, with 11 bases between. CDR3: CAWMGRLSTDTQYF. CDR3 nucleotides: TGTGCCTGGATGGGACGGCTTAGCACAGATACGCAGTATTTT.

This clonotype was recorded a few times. DNA of the CDR3: TGTGCCACTCAGGAGGACCGAAACCTCTCCTACGAGCAGTACTTC. Translated, it gives CATQEDRNLSYEQYF. This chain uses TRBV28 with TRBJ2-7, with D possibly being TRBD2 (5 bases). Germline lookup yields CDR1 MDHEN and CDR2 SYDVKM. The CDR3 contains 15 residues. Trimming pared 10 bases from V and 0 bases from J, leaving 19 bases between.

The chain recombines TRBV29-1 with TRBJ2-7; 14 nucleotides align to TRBD2. This CDR3 has 15 amino acids. Germline lookup yields CDR1 SQVTM and CDR2 ANQGSEA. J lost 3 bases, V lost 6 bases, and 7 bases had no gene match. CDR3 region: CSVAGLAGVGYEQYF. The CDR3 nucleotides are TGCAGCGTCGCGGGACTAGCGGGAGTCGGCTACGAGCAGTACTTC.

This clonotype was observed at least ten times. The V gene is TRBV20-1, the J gene TRBJ2-5, with a tentative D call TRBD1 (6 bases). In germline, CDR1 is DFQATT, CDR2 SNEGSKA (reference sequence). V was shortened by 6 bases and J by 5 bases, with 19 bases between the two germline ends. The CDR3 consists of 14 residues. The CDR3 nucleotides are TGCAGTGCACAACCAGGGGTGGGTGGCGAGACCCAGTACTTC. This sequence encodes CSAQPGVGGETQYF.

This chain uses TRBV27 with TRBJ2-1; D not resolved. This CDR3 is built from 15 residues. Germline CDR1 and CDR2: MNHEY and SMNVEV (reference sequence). Trimming cost V 4 bases and J 1 base, with 11 bases left between them. In nucleotides, the CDR3 is TGTGCCAGCAGTTCTAGTACTACATCCTACAATGAGCAGTTCTTC. Its translation is CASSSSTTSYNEQFF.

This clonotype was seen many times. The chain combines TRBV11-2 with TRBJ2-5; D may be TRBD1 (6 bases). V lost 0 bases to trimming and J lost 1 base, with 9 bases between them. Germline CDR1 and CDR2: SGHAT and FQNNGV. The length of the CDR3 is 15 residues. This CDR3 is CASSLDRDTQETQYF. CDR3 bases: TGTGCCAGCAGCTTAGACCGGGACACCCAAGAGACCCAGTACTTC.

The table lists this clonotype with many counts. J is TRBJ2-7 and V is TRBV18; D is tentatively TRBD1 or TRBD2 (6 bases each). Germline V gives CDR1 KGHSH, CDR2 LQKENI. The CDR3 extends over 14 amino acids. V dropped 0 bases and J dropped 4 bases, with 10 bases sitting between them. The CDR3 here is CASSPPQGRYEQYF. In DNA, the CDR3 is TGTGCCAGCTCACCACCTCAGGGGAGGTACGAGCAGTACTTC.

This clonotype was seen ten or more times. The chain couples TRBV13 to TRBJ1-5; D not resolved. The CDR3 loop spans 16 amino acids. V dropped 0 bases and J dropped 4 bases, with 13 bases sitting between them. From germline, CDR1 is PRHDT and CDR2 FYEKMQ (reference sequence). The CDR3 protein is CASSLGRERRNQPQHF. The DNA for the CDR3 is TGTGCCAGCAGCTTAGGCCGGGAACGTAGGAATCAGCCCCAGCATTTT. Full variable domain (rest looked up from reference TRBV13 and TRBJ1-5): AAGVIQSPRHLIKEKRETATLKCYPIPRHDTVYWYQQGPGQDPQFLISFYEKMQSDKGSIPDRFSAQQFSDYHSELNMSSLELGDSALYFCASSLGRERRNQPQHFGDGTRLSIL.

This clonotype was counted only a few times. The chain is built from TRBV6-5 and TRBJ1-4, with 9 bases fitting TRBD1. The CDR3 is 15 residues long. CDR1 MNHEY and CDR2 SVGAGI come from the germline V gene. The trim removed 2 bases at V and 3 bases at J, leaving 1 base unmatched. CDR3 sequence reads: CASSYRTGANEKLFF. In DNA form, the CDR3 reads TGTGCCAGCAGTTACCGGACAGGGGCTAATGAAAAACTGTTTTTT.

This clonotype appeared many times. This chain links TRBV6-6 with TRBJ2-1, with D possibly matching TRBD2 (6 bases). The ends were cut back, 2 bases at V and 0 bases at J, with 11 bases in the middle. Germline V CDR1 and CDR2: MNHNY, SVGAGI (reference sequence). The CDR3 totals 16 residues. The CDR3 DNA reads as TGTGCCAGCAGTTACGAGGGGACTGGCTCCTACAATGAGCAGTTCTTC. It codes for CASSYEGTGSYNEQFF.

This clonotype was seen once. The V call is TRBV5-1, the J call TRBJ2-6; weak D call: TRBD2 (6 bases). The germline V gene encodes CDR1 SGHRS and CDR2 YFSETQ. The CDR3 covers 18 residues. The V gene lost 1 base and the J gene lost 2 bases, with 16 bases spanning the gap. In DNA form, the CDR3 reads TGCGCCAGCAGCTTGAGGGGAGATTGGGGGGCTGGGGCCAACGTCCTGACTTTC. It is translated as CASSLRGDWGAGANVLTF.

This sequence joins TRBV10-3 and TRBJ2-7, with D hard to call. V was pared by 3 bases and J by 6 bases, with 9 bases between. The germline V gene has CDR1 ENHRY and CDR2 SYGVKD. CDR3 size: 12 residues. This CDR3 is CAISDTFGEQYF. CDR3 nucleotides: TGTGCCATCAGTGACACTTTCGGCGAGCAGTACTTC.